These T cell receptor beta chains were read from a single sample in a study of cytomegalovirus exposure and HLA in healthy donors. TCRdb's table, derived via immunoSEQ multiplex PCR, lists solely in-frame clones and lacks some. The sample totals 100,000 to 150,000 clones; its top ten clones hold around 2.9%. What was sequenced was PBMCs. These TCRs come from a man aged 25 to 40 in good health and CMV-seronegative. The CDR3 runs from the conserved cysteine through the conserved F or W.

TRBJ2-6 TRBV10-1 CASSRRRGANVLTF
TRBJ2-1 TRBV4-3 CASSQDGTSYYNEQFF
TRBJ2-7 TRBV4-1 CASSLDRSGGEQYF
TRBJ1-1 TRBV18 CASSTGQNTEAFF
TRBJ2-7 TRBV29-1 CSVEGDRGGTYEQYF
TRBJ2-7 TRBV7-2 CASSRGQGNYEQYF
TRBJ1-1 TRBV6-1 CASSADRNTEAFF
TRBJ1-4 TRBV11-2 CASSFRAELEEKLFF
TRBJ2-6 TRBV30 CAWTWQGSALTF
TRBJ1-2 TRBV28 CASSPPRPGAPGYTF
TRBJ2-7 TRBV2 CASMEYYEQYF
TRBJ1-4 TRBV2 CASSDPNRGLFF
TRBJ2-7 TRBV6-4 CASSVGQGPFYEQYF
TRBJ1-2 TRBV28 CASSKMTGNYGYTF
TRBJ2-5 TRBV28 CASSGARPKETQYF
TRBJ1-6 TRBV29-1 CSVEGGGSYNSPLHF
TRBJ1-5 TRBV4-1 CASSTSFSGGINQPQHF
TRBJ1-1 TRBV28 CASSLGTGGTEAFF
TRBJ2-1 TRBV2 CASRDSAQRGQFF
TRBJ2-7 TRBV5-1 CASSLGRDTGEQYF
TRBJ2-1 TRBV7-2 CASSFGREWEQFF
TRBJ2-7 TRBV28 CASTQTGTYEQYF
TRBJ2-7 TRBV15 CATSRDLTGGSEQYF
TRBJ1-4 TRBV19 CASSFGQGVGEKLFF
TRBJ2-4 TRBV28 CASTQAPGRNIQYF
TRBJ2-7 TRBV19 CASSAGTTAYEQYF
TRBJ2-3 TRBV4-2 CASSTSLAVTNTQYF
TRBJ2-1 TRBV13 CASSLLDLGRDSDEQFF
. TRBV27 CASSLSGGYYEQYF
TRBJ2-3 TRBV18 CASSPLLTRTDTQYF
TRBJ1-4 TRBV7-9 CASGSGGVKLFF
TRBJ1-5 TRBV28 CASSPPPRVLSNQPQHF
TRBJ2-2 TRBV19 CASSLTGGAETGELFF
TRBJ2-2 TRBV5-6 CASSYLGLAGAGGELFF
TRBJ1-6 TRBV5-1 CASSRMLGADSPLHF
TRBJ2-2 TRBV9 CASSVDGQITGELFF
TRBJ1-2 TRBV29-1 CSVGFWDRGLGYTF
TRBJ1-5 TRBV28 CASSFRGAKSTGNQPQHF
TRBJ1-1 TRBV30 CAWSDRGGREAFF
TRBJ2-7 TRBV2 CASSGTGSYEQYF